The clone carrying this T cell receptor (beta chain) was counted only a few times. The CDR3 runs to 18 residues. Looked up from germline, CDR1 is LGHNA and CDR2 is YSLEER. Trimming took 0 bases from V and 2 from J; bases not matched to a gene: 12. This entry comes from a study of blood T cells in healthy people across ages. Using a J-beta primer mix together with a sample-barcoded 5' primer, a second PCR was run for about 6 to 11 cycles. TCRdb recomputed calls from the 5' RACE reads with MiXCR, one row per CDR3 protein. Here the sample spans about a million distinct CDR3 sequences, around 48% being singletons.

The origin of this receptor is a man aged 30 to 45 in good health. The chain carries TRBV4-3 and TRBJ2-7; 8 bases are shared with TRBD1. Material: blood. For the CDR3, the DNA is TGCGCCAGCAGCCAAGATATAGGCGGGTCAGGGGGCGCCTACGAGCAGTACTTC. Translation: CASSQDIGGSGGAYEQYF.